A single sample gave rise to the 17 T cell receptor beta chains below, sequenced in a study of blood T cells in healthy people across ages. Primed by a sample-barcoded 5' primer and a J-beta primer mix, a second PCR proceeded for about 6 to 12 cycles. MiXCR, applied by TCRdb to the 5' RACE reads, yields one record per CDR3 protein. The sample lists 1.5 million to 2 million distinct CDR3 sequences, about 50% occurring once. The source material was blood. These receptor sequences come from a woman aged 40 to 50 in good health.

The CDR3 loop reads CASSPPGHLLMEQYF. CDR3 sequence (DNA): TGTGCCAGCAGCCCGCCGGGACACCTCCTGATGGAGCAGTACTTC. The chain is built from TRBV5-5 and TRBJ2-7; TRBD1 might be the D (6 bases). This CDR3 spans 15 amino acids. V lost 4 bases and J lost 7, with 21 bases in between. Germline-derived CDR1 and CDR2 are SGHKS and YYEKEE (reference sequence).

V and J are TRBV3-1 and TRBJ2-5; TRBD1 agrees at 10 bases. CDR3 length: 13 amino acids. Losses at the gene ends were 8 bases for V and 4 bases for J; bases not matched to a gene: 4. Germline V gene sequence: CDR1 LGHDT, CDR2 YNNKEL (reference sequence). The CDR3 loop reads CASSGQGTETQYF. CDR3 bases: TGTGCCAGCTCGGGACAGGGGACAGAGACCCAGTACTTC.

This chain joins TRBV5-1 and TRBJ2-5, with 9 bases matching TRBD2. Germline CDR1 and CDR2: SGHRS and YFSETQ. The CDR3 extends over 17 amino acids. The V and J ends lost 0 bases and 2 bases, in that order; junction bases with no gene match: 8. The CDR3 sequence is CASSLDPSGASQETQYF. CDR3 DNA sequence: TGCGCCAGCAGCTTGGATCCTAGCGGGGCCTCTCAAGAGACCCAGTACTTC.

This clonotype was observed a handful of times. The chain employs TRBV28 and TRBJ2-3, with 8 bases that match TRBD2. The CDR3 sequence is 15 residues long. Germline trimming cut 5 bases from V and 1 base from J; bases unmatched to any gene: 5. Per the germline V gene, CDR1 is MDHEN and CDR2 is SYDVKM. The CDR3 DNA reads as TGTGCCAGCAGTAGTCCGGGGGGGGGCACAGATACGCAGTATTTT. This encodes CASSSPGGGTDTQYF.

The genes are TRBV5-1 and TRBJ1-2, with D possibly being TRBD1 (6 bases). CDR1 is SGHRS, CDR2 YFSETQ, per germline. The CDR3 contains 16 residues. V gave up 0 bases and J gave up 7 bases, with 19 bases separating them. This CDR3 is CASSLGWGQVAGGYTF. The DNA of the CDR3 is TGCGCCAGCAGCTTGGGATGGGGGCAGGTCGCCGGTGGCTACACCTTC. The whole variable domain, remainder taken from reference TRBV5-1 and TRBJ1-2, is KAGVTQTPRYLIKTRGQQVTLSCSPISGHRSVSWYQQTPGQGLQFLFEYFSETQRNKGNFPGRFSGRQFSNSRSEMNVSTLELGDSALYLCASSLGWGQVAGGYTFGSGTRLTVV.

J is TRBJ1-3 and V is TRBV10-3; 8 bases are shared with TRBD1. The CDR3 runs 15 residues. Trimming took 2 bases from V and 0 from J; bases not matched to a gene: 0. CDR1 and CDR2 from the germline V gene are ENHRY and SYGVKD. The CDR3 here is CAISEGQGSGNTIYF. CDR3 coding DNA: TGTGCCATCAGTGAGGGACAGGGCTCTGGAAACACCATATATTTT.

The chain employs TRBV4-2 and TRBJ2-5, with no clear D. The CDR3 has 15 amino acids. Trimming shortened V by 0 bases and J by 5 bases, and 13 bases separated the two germline ends. CDR1 is LGHNA, CDR2 YNFKEQ, per germline. CDR3 coding DNA: TGTGCCAGCAGCCAAGATAACACCGGCGAGGAGACCCAGTACTTC. Its translation: CASSQDNTGEETQYF.

This clonotype showed up many times. The genes are TRBV13 and TRBJ2-5, with D perhaps being TRBD1 or TRBD2 (5 bases each). This CDR3 has 14 amino acids. Germline CDR1 and CDR2: PRHDT and FYEKMQ (reference sequence). The V and J ends lost 5 bases and 1 base respectively, with 11 bases between them. The CDR3 DNA is TGTGCCAGCAGCCCCCGGGACCCCCAAGAGACCCAGTACTTC. Translating gives CASSPRDPQETQYF.

The V gene is TRBV6-1, the J gene TRBJ1-5; D not resolved. Deletions cut 2 bases from V and 0 bases from J, with 8 bases between. The CDR3 totals 15 residues. CDR1 is MNHNS, CDR2 SASEGT, per germline. The CDR3 is CASSEPGHSNQPQHF. DNA of the CDR3: TGTGCCAGCAGTGAACCGGGTCATAGCAATCAGCCCCAGCATTTT.

The chain carries TRBV4-3 and TRBJ2-2, with D possibly TRBD1 on 5 matching bases. This CDR3 region has 17 residues. V was clipped by 1 base and J by 0 bases, with 12 bases between them. In germline, CDR1 is LGHNA, CDR2 YSLEER. DNA for the CDR3: TGCGCCAGCAGCCAAGGGTCCGGACAACCGAACACCGGGGAGCTGTTTTTT. It translates to CASSQGSGQPNTGELFF.

This clonotype was counted a few times. V usage is TRBV7-3 and J usage is TRBJ2-3; D tentatively fits TRBD1 or TRBD2 (5 bases each). The CDR3 has 15 residues. Germline assignment: CDR1 SGHTA and CDR2 FQGTGA. The ends were cut back, 5 bases at V and 11 bases at J, with 23 bases in the middle. Here the CDR3 reads CASSPGTPPLGEQYF. The CDR3, as DNA: TGTGCCAGCAGCCCCGGGACCCCTCCACTTGGGGAGCAGTATTTT. Supplemented by reference TRBV7-3 and TRBJ2-3, the full variable domain reads GAGVSQTPSNKVTEKGKYVELRCDPISGHTALYWYRQSLGQGPEFLIYFQGTGAADDSGLPNDRFFAVRPEGSVSTLKIQRTERGDSAVYLCASSPGTPPLGEQYFGPGTRLTVL.

The chain joins TRBV5-1 to TRBJ2-3; D perhaps matches TRBD2 (6 bases). V shed 0 bases and J shed 5 bases, with 13 bases lying between them. There are 15 residues in the CDR3. Looked up from germline, CDR1 is SGHRS and CDR2 is YFSETQ. This CDR3 is CASSLESSVVDTQYF. The CDR3 DNA is TGCGCCAGCAGCTTGGAATCTAGCGTTGTAGATACGCAGTATTTT.

This chain connects TRBV6-5 to TRBJ2-5; 8 nucleotides agree with TRBD2. Trimming took 7 bases from V and 1 from J; bases not matched to a gene: 11. Looked up from germline, CDR1 is MNHEY and CDR2 is SVGAGI. This CDR3 is built from 16 residues. The CDR3 DNA reads TGTGCCAGCAAAAATCCGGGACTAGTCTCCCAAGAGACCCAGTACTTC. This codes for CASKNPGLVSQETQYF.

There are a few counts of this clonotype. The chain couples TRBV12-3 or TRBV12-4 to TRBJ2-7; 7 nucleotides line up with TRBD2. The CDR3 contains 15 residues. The J segment lost 1 base and the V segment lost 5 bases, leaving 8 bases of the junction unmatched. In nucleotides, the CDR3 is TGTGCCAGCAGTAAAGCCGGCGGGGGTTCCTACGAGCAGTACTTC. Translated: CASSKAGGGSYEQYF.

This clonotype was found a few times. DNA for the CDR3: TGTGCCAGCAGCTTATCGTCGGGCAGTTGGGAAGAGACCCAGTACTTC. This sequence encodes CASSLSSGSWEETQYF. The V call is TRBV7-3, the J call TRBJ2-5; D is unresolved. V shed 2 bases and J shed 3 bases, with 16 bases lying between them. The CDR3 sequence is 16 residues long. CDR1 is SGHTA, CDR2 FQGTGA, per germline.

The chain joins TRBV28 to TRBJ2-5; D is uncertain. From germline, CDR1 is MDHEN and CDR2 SYDVKM. The germline V and J ends were trimmed by 3 bases and 2 bases, with 19 bases remaining between them. The CDR3 consists of 17 residues. CDR3 protein: CASSLFMNTIIQETQYF. The CDR3 coding sequence is TGTGCCAGCAGTTTGTTCATGAACACAATTATACAAGAGACCCAGTACTTC.

This clonotype was seen only a few times. The chain links TRBV20-1 to TRBJ2-3; possibly TRBD1 or TRBD2 for D (6 bases each). The V gene lost 2 bases and the J gene lost 9 bases, with 18 bases spanning the gap. The CDR3 extends over 14 amino acids. The V gene's germline CDR1 is DFQATT and CDR2 SNEGSKA (reference sequence). CDR3 nucleotide sequence: TGCAGTGCTAGACTTCCGGGGGCTAGAGAGACGCAGTATTTT. Its translation: CSARLPGARETQYF.